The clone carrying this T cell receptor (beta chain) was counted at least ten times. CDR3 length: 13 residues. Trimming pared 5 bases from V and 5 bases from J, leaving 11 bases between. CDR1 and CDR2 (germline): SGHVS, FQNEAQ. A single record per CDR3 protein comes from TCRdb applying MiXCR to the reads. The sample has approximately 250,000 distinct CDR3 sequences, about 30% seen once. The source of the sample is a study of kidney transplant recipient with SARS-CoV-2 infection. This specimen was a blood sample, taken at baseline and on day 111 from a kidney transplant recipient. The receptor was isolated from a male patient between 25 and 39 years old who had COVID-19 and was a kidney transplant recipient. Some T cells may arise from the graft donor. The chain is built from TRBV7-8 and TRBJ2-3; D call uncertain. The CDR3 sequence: CASSPPIRDTQYF. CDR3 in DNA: TGTGCCAGCAGCCCCCCCATTCGAGATACGCAGTATTTT.